These T cell receptor beta chains were read from a single sample in a study of T cell responses to AZD1222 COVID-19 vaccine. Some clones are missing from TCRdb's copy, which holds only in-frame ones; the method was immunoSEQ multiplex PCR. This table holds 95,000 to 150,000 clones, 70% to 90% found once. Sequencing used peripheral blood, obtained on day 0 of AZD1222 vaccination. These receptors originate from an adult in good health. CDR3s include the opening cysteine and the closing phenylalanine or tryptophan. A D gene is named only where the DNA matches it firmly. Clone size, where shown, is once, few, many, or a class for clones that have expanded.

v_call	clone_size	j_call	d_call	cdr3_nt	cdr3_aa
TRBV19	NA	TRBJ1-1	TRBD1	TGTGCCAGTAGTTCTCCCCCCCGGGACAGGGGTTTTGAAGCTTTCTTT	CASSSPPRDRGFEAFF
TRBV6-5	NA	TRBJ2-3	NA	TGTGCCAGTTCTTACAGAAACACAGATACGCAGTATTTT	CASSYRNTDTQYF
TRBV14	NA	TRBJ2-2	NA	TGTGCCAGCAGCCGTCTCCAGATGAACACCGGGGAGCTGTTTTTT	CASSRLQMNTGELFF
TRBV4-3	NA	TRBJ2-1	TRBD1	TGCGCCAGCACTTCCGGGACAGGGGAATACAATGAGCAGTTCTTC	CASTSGTGEYNEQFF
TRBV2	NA	TRBJ1-1	NA	TGTGCCAGCAGTGAAGACTGGAACACTGAAGCTTTCTTT	CASSEDWNTEAFF
TRBV7-9	NA	TRBJ1-2	NA	TGTGCCAGCAGCTTAGTAGGCGGCACTATGGGAGGCTACACCTTC	CASSLVGGTMGGYTF
TRBV7-6	few	TRBJ2-7	NA	TGTGCCAGCAGCCTTGGACCGGGACTGACATCGGGCGAGCAGTACTTC	CASSLGPGLTSGEQYF
TRBV7-3	NA	TRBJ2-1	TRBD2	TGTGCCAGCAGCCCCCTCGGGCCTAGCGGGGACAATGAGCAGTTCTTC	CASSPLGPSGDNEQFF
TRBV6-5	NA	TRBJ2-5	NA	TGTGCCAGCAGTCCCCTCGGGGAAGGGCAAGAGACCCAGTACTTC	CASSPLGEGQETQYF
TRBV6-5	few	TRBJ2-7	NA	TGTGCCAGCAGTTACTCCGAGGGGAACGAGCAGTACTTC	CASSYSEGNEQYF
TRBV20-1	NA	TRBJ2-7	TRBD2	TGCAGTGCTAGTGGGCGGGGGGCCCACAGAGAGCAGTACTTC	CSASGRGAHREQYF
TRBV4-1	NA	TRBJ2-5	NA	TGCGCCAGCAGCCAAGACGTCAAAGGGGTGAACGTTGACGAGACCCAGTACTTC	CASSQDVKGVNVDETQYF
TRBV4-1	NA	TRBJ1-1	TRBD1	TGCGCCAGCAGCCATGAAAGGGGGCAGGACACTGAAGCTTTCTTT	CASSHERGQDTEAFF
TRBV4-1	NA	TRBJ2-2	TRBD2	TGCGCCAGCAGCCTTTTTATCGGGGGGTCCACCGGGGAGCTGTTTTTT	CASSLFIGGSTGELFF
TRBV2	NA	TRBJ2-2	NA	TGTGCCAGCAGTGCCCAGCCACACACCGGGGAGCTGTTTTTT	CASSAQPHTGELFF
TRBV10-3	once	TRBJ2-5	NA	TGTGCCATCAGAGGAACAGGGCCCCAAGAGACCCAGTACTTC	CAIRGTGPQETQYF
TRBV20-1	NA	TRBJ2-6	NA	TGCAGTGCTAGTGGGGCAGCGATATCTGGGGCCAACGTCCTGACTTTC	CSASGAAISGANVLTF
TRBV5-6	NA	TRBJ1-2	NA	TGTGCCAGCAGCAGGGACACTAACTATGGCTACACCTTC	CASSRDTNYGYTF
TRBV7-2	NA	TRBJ2-5	NA	TGTGCCAGCAGCTTCCGGGAAAGTAAAGGGAGCCAGTACTTC	CASSFRESKGSQYF
TRBV18	once	TRBJ2-1	TRBD1	TGTGCCAGCTCACCCCTACAGGGGGGAAGTAATGAGCAGTTCTTC	CASSPLQGGSNEQFF
TRBV5-1	NA	TRBJ1-2	NA	TGCGCCAGCAGCCCTGACCCGAACTATGGCTACACCTTC	CASSPDPNYGYTF
TRBV5-1	few	TRBJ1-2	NA	TGCGCCAGCAGCCCGGACGGGTATGGCTACACCTTC	CASSPDGYGYTF
TRBV6-6	NA	TRBJ1-4	NA	TGTGCCAGCAGTCCCCGACAGGTCGGACGCACTAATGAAAAACTGTTTTTT	CASSPRQVGRTNEKLFF
TRBV23-1	NA	TRBJ2-2	TRBD2	TGCGCCAGCAATCGGGGGGAGGTCACCGGGGAGCTGTTTTTT	CASNRGEVTGELFF
TRBV28	NA	TRBJ1-4	NA	TGTGCCAGCAGGGAGGCCAGGGGCCCTGGAAAACTGTTTTTT	CASREARGPGKLFF
TRBV7-2	NA	TRBJ2-3	NA	TGTGCCAGCAGCTTAGCGAGCCCAGATACGCAGTATTTT	CASSLASPDTQYF
TRBV20-1	few	TRBJ1-2	NA	TGCAGTGCTAGAACACGGAATGGCTACACCTTC	CSARTRNGYTF
TRBV5-6	few	TRBJ1-6	NA	TGTGCCAGCAGCTTGGGGGGAATCAGTAATTCACCCCTCCACTTT	CASSLGGISNSPLHF
TRBV19	NA	TRBJ1-2	NA	TGTGCCAGTAGTCCCCGGCACTATGGCTACACCTTC	CASSPRHYGYTF
TRBV6-5	few	TRBJ2-7	TRBD2	TGTGCCAGCAGCGAGACGGGACTAGCTTACTTC	CASSETGLAYF
TRBV30	NA	TRBJ1-1	NA	TGTGCCTGGAGGGTTAGACAGGTGAACACTGAAGCTTTCTTT	CAWRVRQVNTEAFF
TRBV5-1	NA	TRBJ2-1	NA	TGCGCCAGCAGCTTGGATCCCAGGGGAGAGCAGTTCTTC	CASSLDPRGEQFF
TRBV7-9	NA	TRBJ1-3	NA	TGTGCCAGCAGCCAAACGAGAAACACCATATATTTT	CASSQTRNTIYF
TRBV6-1	NA	TRBJ1-4	TRBD1	TGTGCCAGCAGTGAGGGGGCAGGGGGCCTACGGGAAAAACTGTTTTTT	CASSEGAGGLREKLFF
TRBV5-8	NA	TRBJ1-4	NA	TGTGCCAGCAGCTTCGGATCAACTAATGAAAAACTGTTTTTT	CASSFGSTNEKLFF
TRBV5-1	NA	TRBJ1-1	NA	TGCGCCAGCAGCTCGCGGGGGGGTCACACTGAAGCTTTCTTT	CASSSRGGHTEAFF
TRBV13	NA	TRBJ2-3	TRBD2	TGTGCCAGCAGCACCCGGACTAGCGCAGATACGCAGTATTTT	CASSTRTSADTQYF
TRBV5-1	NA	TRBJ1-1	NA	TGCGCCAGCAGTTCCCTGGACATTTTGAACACTGAAGCTTTCTTT	CASSSLDILNTEAFF
TRBV5-1	once	TRBJ2-1	NA	TGCGCCAGCAGCTTGCGATTTAGCCTCAATGAGCAGTTCTTC	CASSLRFSLNEQFF
TRBV19	NA	TRBJ1-2	TRBD1	TGTGCCAGTAGCTCCACCGGGACAGGCAACTATGGCTACACCTTC	CASSSTGTGNYGYTF
TRBV28	NA	TRBJ1-4	NA	TGTGCCAGCAGTACCGGGGGAGCAACTAATGAAAAACTGTTTTTT	CASSTGGATNEKLFF
TRBV2	NA	TRBJ1-1	NA	TGTGCCAGCAGAGTAACAGGGAAGGGCACTGAAGCTTTCTTT	CASRVTGKGTEAFF
TRBV7-9	NA	TRBJ1-5	NA	TGTGCCAGCAGCTTGGATATACAGTCGGGGAGTAATCAGCCCCAGCATTTT	CASSLDIQSGSNQPQHF
TRBV6-5	NA	TRBJ1-1	NA	TGTGCCAGCAACAGGAGGACGGGGGACACTGAAGCTTTCTTT	CASNRRTGDTEAFF
TRBV5-6	NA	TRBJ2-6	TRBD1	TGTGCCAGCAGCAAAAACCGGGACAGGGGGCGGCTTGGGGCCAACGTCCTGACTTTC	CASSKNRDRGRLGANVLTF
TRBV5-5	few	TRBJ1-2	NA	TGTGCCAGCAGCTTGTTTTTGGTCCAGCGGTCCAGGGACTATGGCTACACCTTC	CASSLFLVQRSRDYGYTF
TRBV7-9	NA	TRBJ2-2	NA	TGTGCCAGCAGCTTAGGGGCCGGCACCGGGGAGCTGTTTTTT	CASSLGAGTGELFF
TRBV10-1	NA	TRBJ1-6	TRBD1	TGCGCCAGCAATCGGGACAGTAATTCACCCCTCCACTTT	CASNRDSNSPLHF
TRBV2	NA	TRBJ2-7	NA	TGTGCCAGCTCGTCCCCCGGAGACTCCTACGAGCAGTACTTC	CASSSPGDSYEQYF
TRBV2	NA	TRBJ1-3	NA	TGTGCCAGCAGACTTAGGGGAAACACCATATATTTT	CASRLRGNTIYF
TRBV4-2	NA	TRBJ2-3	NA	TGTGCCAGCAGCCAAGAAGGGATCGCCAACACAGATACGCAGTATTTT	CASSQEGIANTDTQYF
TRBV28	NA	TRBJ2-7	NA	TGTGCCAGCAGTTTGATCTCGGGTAGAGGCTACGAGCAGTACTTC	CASSLISGRGYEQYF